This T cell receptor beta chain was profiled in a study of identical twins. General observations from the study: There is a chance that invariant MAIT and iNKT cells partially muddied zero-insertion analyses. For cord blood, abundant beta clonotypes had fewer insertions, unlike memory repertoires, which showed none.

The donors were all healthy and Caucasian. The CDR3 consists of 17 residues. The V gene lost 4 bases and the J gene lost 7 bases, with 23 bases spanning the gap. Per the germline V gene, CDR1 is SNHLY and CDR2 is FYNNEI. This clonotype was detected only a few times. What it binds is not known. MiXCR, run by TCRdb on the 5' RACE reads, gives a single entry per CDR3 protein. The sample holds approximately 680,000 distinct CDR3 sequences; just over 7% are singletons and the top ten take 1.6%. This same sample was also part of a study on yellow fever vaccine responses in identical twins.

The TCR sequence derives from a woman aged 18-35 years in good health. Sequencing was performed on PBMCs. The chain uses TRBV2 and TRBJ2-4; either TRBD1 or TRBD2 may supply D (5 bases each). The CDR3 nucleotides read TGTGCCAGCAGTGCGGGCTCCAGGGACCGACCATTTAACATTCAGTACTTC. This gives the protein CASSAGSRDRPFNIQYF. Full variable domain (outside the CDR3, taken from reference TRBV2 and TRBJ2-4): EPEVTQTPSHQVTQMGQEVILRCVPISNHLYFYWYRQILGQKVEFLVSFYNNEISEKSEIFDDQFSVERPDGSNFTLKIRSTKLEDSAMYFCASSAGSRDRPFNIQYFGAGTRLSVL.